This T cell receptor beta chain was documented in a study of T cells after somatic rescue of genetic block. Only in-frame clones appear in the TCRdb table, and some are missing; sequencing was by immunoSEQ multiplex PCR. The sample lists 11,000 to 15,000 clones, just over 70% seen once, with 12% to 15% in the top ten. This CDR3 contains 15 residues. V lost 2 bases, J lost 8 bases, and 7 bases stayed unmatched. The germline gives CDR1 SEHNR, CDR2 FQNEAQ (reference sequence). The sequence was obtained from a boy aged 5-17 years. This chain joins TRBV7-9 and TRBJ1-4, with 8 bases that match TRBD1. The sample taken for sequencing was peripheral blood mononuclear cells (PBMCs). The CDR3 DNA follows: TGTGCCAGCAGCTTACGCAGGGGGCCAGGGGAAAAACTGTTTTTT. This codes for CASSLRRGPGEKLFF.